Following are 24 T cell receptor beta chains from one sample sequenced in a study of vaccination effects on CD4 cells after COVID-19. The assay was immunoSEQ multiplex PCR, and TCRdb's table has in-frame clones only and misses some. The table includes around 30,000 clones, almost 75% detected once. Antigen-specific CD4+ T cells were expanded (with viral peptide pools) by the ViraFEST assay ahead of sequencing. When around nine days of culture had elapsed, CD4+ T cells were isolated. Participants each got two BNT162b2 or mRNA-1273 vaccine doses. Their target antigens are unknown. Source: CD4+ T cells from PBMCs cultured with HCoV-229E spike peptides, taken after COVID-19 vaccination. All receptors come from a human donor who received a COVID-19 vaccine.

The rearrangement joins TRBV12-3 or TRBV12-4 to TRBJ2-3, with D perhaps TRBD2 (5 bases). V was shortened by 6 bases and J by 10 bases, with 17 bases between the two germline ends. The CDR3 runs to 13 residues. The CDR3 region is CASSPVEGASQYF. Here the CDR3 DNA reads TGTGCCAGCAGCCCCGTCGAGGGAGCTTCGCAGTATTTT.

The gene calls are TRBV18 and TRBJ2-7; D is unresolved. The CDR3 runs to 12 residues. The V and J ends lost 8 bases and 4 bases respectively, with 12 bases between them. Germline V gene data show CDR1 as KGHSH and CDR2 as LQKENI. The CDR3: CASPGQCYEQYF. The CDR3 DNA reads as TGTGCCAGCCCGGGCCAATGTTACGAGCAGTACTTC.

The gene calls are TRBV5-1 and TRBJ2-7; 11 bases map to TRBD1. This CDR3 is 14 amino acids long. Germline values: CDR1 SGHRS, CDR2 YFSETQ. V shed 4 bases, J shed 2 bases, and the junction held 2 bases outside the gene matches. In nucleotides, the CDR3 is TGCGCCAGCAGCACGGGACAGGGGGCCTACGAGCAGTACTTC. This encodes CASSTGQGAYEQYF. Full variable domain (remainder filled in from reference TRBV5-1 and TRBJ2-7): KAGVTQTPRYLIKTRGQQVTLSCSPISGHRSVSWYQQTPGQGLQFLFEYFSETQRNKGNFPGRFSGRQFSNSRSEMNVSTLELGDSALYLCASSTGQGAYEQYFGPGTRLTVT.

The chain links TRBV9 to TRBJ2-7; 7 nucleotides align to TRBD1. CDR1 is SGDLS and CDR2 is YYNGEE in the germline V gene. V shed 0 bases, J shed 0 bases, and the junction held 6 bases outside the gene matches. The CDR3 length is 16 residues. The CDR3 DNA follows: TGTGCCAGCAGCGTAGGTGGCAGGGGGAACTCCTACGAGCAGTACTTC. Residues: CASSVGGRGNSYEQYF.

This clone was observed a single time. V and J are TRBV2 and TRBJ2-4; no clear D. Germline lookup yields CDR1 SNHLY and CDR2 FYNNEI. The CDR3 has 14 amino acids. The ends were cut back, 4 bases at V and 0 bases at J, with 7 bases in the middle. CDR3 amino acids: CASSARLAKNIQYF. The CDR3 coding sequence is TGTGCCAGCAGTGCCAGGCTAGCCAAAAACATTCAGTACTTC.

The chain recombines TRBV5-8 with TRBJ1-3; unclear D gene. The CDR3 runs 15 residues. V gave up 0 bases and J gave up 4 bases, with 11 bases separating them. Germline-derived CDR1 and CDR2 are SGHTS and YDEGEE. In nucleotides, the CDR3 is TGTGCCAGCAGCTTGGCCGGGTTGTCCGGAAACACCATATATTTT. Encoded protein: CASSLAGLSGNTIYF.

V and J are TRBV29-1 and TRBJ1-1; TRBD1 agrees at 9 bases. This CDR3 has 13 amino acids. Germline CDR1 SQVTM, CDR2 ANQGSEA. Trimming at V came to 7 bases and at J to 2 bases, leaving 5 bases not matched to a gene. CDR3 sequence reads: CSATGQGNTEAFF. The CDR3 bases are TGCAGCGCTACGGGACAGGGAAACACTGAAGCTTTCTTT.

The chain couples TRBV5-1 to TRBJ2-3; D gene uncertain. Trimming removed 2 bases from V and 0 bases from J, with 13 bases in between. The CDR3 totals 16 residues. Looked up from germline, CDR1 is SGHRS and CDR2 is YFSETQ. The CDR3: CASSLEWSASTDTQYF. The CDR3 bases are TGCGCCAGCAGCTTAGAGTGGAGTGCTAGCACAGATACGCAGTATTTT.

The chain carries TRBV18 and TRBJ2-1; 11 bases map to TRBD2. V dropped 2 bases and J dropped 5; count of bases not matched to a gene: 5. The CDR3 extends over 16 amino acids. Germline lookup yields CDR1 KGHSH and CDR2 LQKENI. This chain's CDR3 is CASSPMGLADNNEQFF. The DNA of the CDR3 is TGTGCCAGCTCACCAATGGGACTAGCGGATAACAATGAGCAGTTCTTC.

The CDR3 loop is CASSGLAGAGTYEQYF. The CDR3 bases are TGTGCCAGCAGCGGACTAGCGGGAGCCGGGACCTACGAGCAGTACTTC. The chain employs TRBV2 and TRBJ2-7, with 13 bases matching TRBD2. The CDR3 runs to 16 residues. In germline, CDR1 is SNHLY, CDR2 FYNNEI. V shed 6 bases, J shed 2 bases, and the junction held 7 bases outside the gene matches. The full variable domain, its missing parts supplied by reference TRBV2 and TRBJ2-7, is EPEVTQTPSHQVTQMGQEVILRCVPISNHLYFYWYRQILGQKVEFLVSFYNNEISEKSEIFDDQFSVERPDGSNFTLKIRSTKLEDSAMYFCASSGLAGAGTYEQYFGPGTRLTVT.

V is TRBV18 and J is TRBJ1-1, with D perhaps matching TRBD1 (5 bases). The germline V and J ends were trimmed by 3 bases and 4 bases, with 15 bases remaining between them. This CDR3 comprises 15 residues. Per the germline V gene, CDR1 is KGHSH and CDR2 is LQKENI. CDR3 loop: CASSPSGAPGTEAFF. CDR3 in DNA: TGTGCCAGCTCACCTTCCGGGGCTCCCGGCACTGAAGCTTTCTTT.

The J gene is TRBJ2-5, the V gene TRBV5-6, with a weak D call TRBD2 (5 bases). The CDR3 is made up of 14 amino acids. Trimming took 5 bases from V and 4 from J, leaving 15 bases between them. Germline CDR1 SGHDT, CDR2 YYEEEE. CDR3 amino acids: CASRIRMGRETQYF. The CDR3 coding sequence is TGTGCCAGCAGAATTCGGATGGGGAGAGAGACCCAGTACTTC. The full variable domain, with the rest looked up from reference TRBV5-6 and TRBJ2-5, is DAGVTQSPTHLIKTRGQQVTLRCSPKSGHDTVSWYQQALGQGPQFIFQYYEEEERQRGNFPDRFSGHQFPNYSSELNVNALLLGDSALYLCASRIRMGRETQYFGPGTRLLVL.

The V and J genes are TRBV5-5 and TRBJ1-2; D is perhaps TRBD1 (5 bases). There are 12 residues in the CDR3. In germline, CDR1 is SGHKS, CDR2 YYEKEE (reference sequence). The V end was cut by 1 base, the J end by 10 bases, with 11 bases between. CDR3 bases: TGTGCCAGCAGCTTGCGAGGGGATTACTACACCTTC. This sequence encodes CASSLRGDYYTF.

This clone was found a few times. The CDR3 loop reads CASSQEGGGYGYTF. Here the CDR3 DNA reads TGTGCCAGCAGCCAAGAAGGAGGAGGCTATGGCTACACCTTC. The chain joins TRBV4-2 to TRBJ1-2; D is unclear. CDR1 and CDR2 from the germline V gene are LGHNA and YNFKEQ. CDR3 size: 14 residues. Between the trimmed V and J ends, which lost 0 bases and 4 bases, there was a span of 9 bases.

V gene TRBV7-9 combines with J gene TRBJ1-1; D remains unclear. CDR1 and CDR2 from the germline V gene are SEHNR and FQNEAQ (reference sequence). This CDR3 region has 15 residues. Trimming removed 1 base at V and 0 bases at J, with 9 bases between. CDR3 bases: TGTGCCAGCAGCTTAGGTCGGACCGTGAACACTGAAGCTTTCTTT. Amino acid sequence: CASSLGRTVNTEAFF.

In this sample, this clone turned up a few times. CDR3: CASRTGLAGAYEQYF. CDR3 bases: TGTGCCAGCAGAACAGGACTAGCGGGAGCCTACGAGCAGTACTTC. This rearrangement joins TRBV6-5 to TRBJ2-7; TRBD2 aligns across 13 bases. This CDR3 region has 15 residues. The V gene's germline CDR1 is MNHEY and CDR2 SVGAGI. V was pared by 6 bases and J by 2 bases, with 4 bases of the junction left unmatched.

The chain recombines TRBV3-1 (or the pseudogene TRBV3-2) with TRBJ1-2; D is possibly TRBD1 (5 bases). Germline CDR1 and CDR2: LGHDT and YNNKEL (reference sequence). This CDR3 has 13 amino acids. Trimming took 1 base from V and 8 from J, leaving 11 bases between them. The CDR3 DNA reads as TGTGCCAGCAGCCAAGCCTTAGGGGACGGCTACACCTTC. Translation gives CASSQALGDGYTF.

V usage is TRBV6-4 and J usage is TRBJ1-5, with D possibly TRBD1 on 5 matching bases. The V end lost 3 bases, the J end lost 3 bases, and 6 bases lay between the germline ends. CDR1 is MRHNA, CDR2 SNTAGT, per germline. This CDR3 region has 13 residues. The CDR3 DNA is TGTGCCAGCAGTGAAGGGGACAATCAGCCCCAGCATTTT. It yields the protein CASSEGDNQPQHF.

The chain couples TRBV6-1 to TRBJ2-1; 10 nucleotides match TRBD2. The germline gives CDR1 MNHNS, CDR2 SASEGT. The ends lost 2 bases at V and 2 bases at J; junction bases unmatched: 0. This CDR3 contains 15 residues. CDR3 sequence reads: CASSELAGAYNEQFF. The CDR3, as DNA: TGTGCCAGCAGTGAACTAGCGGGGGCCTACAATGAGCAGTTCTTC.

A single count supports this clone. The genes are TRBV20-1 and TRBJ2-5; possibly TRBD1 or TRBD2 for D (5 bases each). The ends were cut back, 3 bases at V and 4 bases at J, with 18 bases in the middle. CDR1 DFQATT and CDR2 SNEGSKA come from the germline V gene (reference sequence). The CDR3 length is 15 residues. CDR3 in DNA: TGCAGTGCTAGTATGAGGGGCAACCCCTCAGAGACCCAGTACTTC. Translating it yields CSASMRGNPSETQYF.

J is TRBJ1-1 and V is TRBV19, with 7 bases matching TRBD1. Per the germline V gene, CDR1 is LNHDA and CDR2 is SQIVND (reference sequence). The length of the CDR3 is 20 residues. V lost 0 bases, J lost 1 base, and 17 bases stayed unmatched. CDR3 protein: CASSIDGYRGSEVWNTEAFF. The CDR3 coding sequence is TGTGCCAGTAGTATAGATGGATACAGGGGTTCGGAAGTTTGGAACACTGAAGCTTTCTTT.

This chain links TRBV7-9 with TRBJ1-6; tentatively, D is TRBD1 (5 bases). The V gene lost 4 bases and the J gene lost 7 bases, with 11 bases spanning the gap. Looked up from germline, CDR1 is SEHNR and CDR2 is FQNEAQ (reference sequence). The CDR3 is 14 amino acids. The CDR3 loop is CASSSGGGNSPLHF. The CDR3 nucleotides read TGTGCCAGCAGCTCCGGGGGAGGAAATTCACCCCTCCACTTT.

The chain has TRBV14 and TRBJ2-7; 8 nucleotides align to TRBD2. The germline gives CDR1 SGHDN, CDR2 FVKESK. The length of the CDR3 is 15 residues. V trimming: 3 bases; J trimming: 2 bases; junction bases outside the gene matches: 6. CDR3 protein: CASSHRAGAAYEQYF. DNA of the CDR3: TGTGCCAGCAGCCACAGAGCGGGAGCAGCCTACGAGCAGTACTTC. Based on the CDR3 plus reference TRBV14 and TRBJ2-7, the full variable domain is EAGVTQFPSHSVIEKGQTVTLRCDPISGHDNLYWYRRVMGKEIKFLLHFVKESKQDESGMPNNRFLAERTGGTYSTLKVQPAELEDSGVYFCASSHRAGAAYEQYFGPGTRLTVT.

The rearrangement uses TRBV7-9 and TRBJ2-1, with TRBD2 identical over 7 bases. CDR1 and CDR2 from the germline V gene are SEHNR and FQNEAQ (reference sequence). V shed 3 bases and J 10 bases; nucleotides not matched to a gene: 6. The CDR3 consists of 13 residues. DNA of the CDR3: TGTGCCAGCAGCTTTTCGGGGACTACCGAGCAGTTCTTC. The encoded protein is CASSFSGTTEQFF.